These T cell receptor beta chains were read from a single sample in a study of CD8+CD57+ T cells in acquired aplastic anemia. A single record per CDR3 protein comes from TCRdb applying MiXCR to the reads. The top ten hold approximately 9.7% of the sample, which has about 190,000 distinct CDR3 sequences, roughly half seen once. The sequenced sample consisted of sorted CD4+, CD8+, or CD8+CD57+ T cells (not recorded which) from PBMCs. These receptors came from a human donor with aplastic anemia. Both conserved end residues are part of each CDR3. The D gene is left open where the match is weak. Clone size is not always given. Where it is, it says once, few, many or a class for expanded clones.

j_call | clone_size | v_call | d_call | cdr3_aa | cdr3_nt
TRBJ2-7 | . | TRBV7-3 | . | CASSLNHFYEQYF | TGTGCCAGCAGCTTAAACCACTTCTACGAGCAGTACTTC
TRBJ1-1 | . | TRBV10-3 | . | CAIFDRYEAFF | TGTGCCATCTTTGACCGATATGAAGCTTTCTTT
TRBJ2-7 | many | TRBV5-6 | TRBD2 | CASSLAARGTSGTHEQYF | TGTGCCAGCAGCTTGGCTGCGCGAGGGACTAGCGGGACCCACGAGCAGTACTTC
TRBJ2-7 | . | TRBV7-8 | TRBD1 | CASSVGAGGTYEQYF | TGTGCCAGCAGCGTCGGTGCAGGGGGTACTTACGAGCAGTACTTC
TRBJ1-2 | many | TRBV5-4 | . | CASSSAAAWEYGYTF | TGTGCCAGCAGCTCCGCTGCCGCTTGGGAGTATGGCTACACCTTC
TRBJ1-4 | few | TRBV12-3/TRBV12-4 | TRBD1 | CASSRQGAGEKLFF | TGTGCCAGCAGTCGCCAGGGGGCGGGTGAAAAACTGTTTTTT
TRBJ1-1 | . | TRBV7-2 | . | CASSPRGAEAFF | TGTGCCAGCAGCCCTAGGGGTGCTGAAGCTTTCTTT
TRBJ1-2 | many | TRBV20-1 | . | CSARDGTTPRYGYTF | TGCAGTGCTAGAGATGGGACGACGCCCCGCTATGGCTACACCTTC
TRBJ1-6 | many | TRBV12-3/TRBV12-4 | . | CASSLKISGTQPLHF | TGTGCCAGCAGTTTGAAAATCAGCGGGACACAGCCCCTCCACTTT
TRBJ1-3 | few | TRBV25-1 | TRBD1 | CASSDTQGEGGNTIYF | TGTGCCAGCAGCGATACTCAGGGGGAGGGTGGAAACACCATATATTTT
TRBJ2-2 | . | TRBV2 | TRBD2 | CASNSLRGGRRRDGELFF | TGTGCCAGCAACTCACTCCGGGGCGGGAGACGTCGAGACGGGGAGCTGTTTTTT
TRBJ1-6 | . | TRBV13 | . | CASSEGGGRIQPLHF | TGTGCCAGCAGTGAAGGGGGGGGGAGAATTCAACCCCTCCACTTT
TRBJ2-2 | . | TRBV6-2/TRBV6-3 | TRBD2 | CASSYSGLAGVVGTGELFF | TGTGCCAGCAGTTACTCGGGACTAGCGGGAGTAGTAGGCACCGGGGAGCTGTTTTTT
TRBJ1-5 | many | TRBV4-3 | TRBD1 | CASSQDPDRASQPQHF | TGCGCCAGCAGCCAAGATCCGGACAGGGCGAGTCAGCCCCAGCATTTT
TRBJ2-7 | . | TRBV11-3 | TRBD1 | CASSSGDRANEQYF | TGTGCCAGCAGCTCAGGAGACAGGGCAAACGAGCAGTACTTC
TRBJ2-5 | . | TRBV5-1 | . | CASSLVTQRGETQYF | TGCGCCAGCAGCTTGGTTACTCAGAGGGGAGAGACCCAGTACTTC
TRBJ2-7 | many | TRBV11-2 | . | CASSLSGTSGAF | TGTGCCAGCAGCTTATCCGGGACATCTGGGGCCTTC
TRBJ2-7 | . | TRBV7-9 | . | CAISGGDLYEQYF | TGTGCCATCAGTGGAGGGGATCTCTACGAGCAGTACTTC
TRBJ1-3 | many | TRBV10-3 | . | CAISGLGSGNTIYF | TGTGCCATCAGTGGTTTGGGGTCTGGAAACACCATATATTTT
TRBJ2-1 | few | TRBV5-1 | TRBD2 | CASSSPLISGRFYNEQFF | TGCGCCAGCAGCTCCCCCCTTATAAGCGGGAGATTTTACAATGAGCAGTTCTTC
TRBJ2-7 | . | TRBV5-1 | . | CASSLPDSYEQYF | TGCGCCAGCAGCTTGCCGGACAGCTACGAGCAGTACTTC
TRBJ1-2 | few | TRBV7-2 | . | CASSFLGYGYTF | TGTGCCAGCAGCTTCTTAGGCTATGGCTACACCTTC
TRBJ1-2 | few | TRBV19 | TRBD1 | CASSIQGNYGYTF | TGTGCCAGTAGCATACAGGGGAACTATGGCTACACCTTC
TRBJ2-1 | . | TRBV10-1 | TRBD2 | CASSDSGREGGEQFF | TGCGCCAGCAGTGACTCGGGGCGGGAGGGCGGTGAGCAGTTCTTC
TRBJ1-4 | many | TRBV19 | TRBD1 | CASSYRDRGNEKLFF | TGTGCCAGTAGTTACCGTGACAGGGGGAATGAAAAACTGTTTTTT
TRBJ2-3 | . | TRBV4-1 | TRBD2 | CASSQEWRAGGRPDTQYF | TGCGCCAGCAGCCAAGAATGGAGAGCGGGAGGGCGGCCAGATACGCAGTATTTT
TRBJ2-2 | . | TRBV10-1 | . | CASSPDLRSDTGELSF | TGCGCCAGCAGTCCCGACCTACGCTCGGACACCGGGGAGCTGTCTTTT
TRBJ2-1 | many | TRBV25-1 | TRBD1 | CASSETGGAGLYNEQFF | TGTGCCAGCAGTGAAACAGGGGGCGCAGGGCTATACAATGAGCAGTTCTTC
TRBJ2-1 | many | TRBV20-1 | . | CSARDLRGPDHEQFF | TGCAGTGCTAGAGACCTGAGAGGGCCGGACCATGAGCAGTTCTTC
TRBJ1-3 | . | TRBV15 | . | CATSRDRSVSGNTIYF | TGTGCCACCAGCAGAGATCGAAGTGTCTCTGGAAACACCATATATTTT
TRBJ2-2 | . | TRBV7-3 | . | CASSSGQEIGTGELFF | TGTGCCAGCAGCTCCGGCCAAGAAATAGGCACCGGGGAGCTGTTTTTT
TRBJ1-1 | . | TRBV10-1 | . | CASSECRIKNTEAFF | TGCGCCAGCAGTGAGTGCCGCATAAAGAACACTGAAGCTTTCTTT